The 2 T cell receptor beta chains presented below share a single source sample, sequenced in a study of shared clonotypes between healthy human individuals. The assay was immunoSEQ multiplex PCR, and TCRdb's table has in-frame clones only and misses some. The data hold over 1.5 million clones, with 95% to 99% observed a single time. The sample consisted of naive CD4+ T cells sorted from blood. The subset denotes: CD45RA+ positively selected. The receptor source for this set is a man aged 25-40 years in good health.

The V and J genes are TRBV6-6 and TRBJ2-7; D not resolved. The CDR3 loop spans 13 amino acids. Trimming removed 2 bases from V and 6 bases from J, with 11 bases in between. The germline V gene encodes CDR1 MNHNY and CDR2 SVGAGI (reference sequence). The CDR3 DNA follows: TGTGCCAGCAGTTACGATGGGAACTCCGAGCAGTACTTC. Residues: CASSYDGNSEQYF.

The V gene is TRBV9, the J gene TRBJ2-3; 7 bases align to TRBD2. This CDR3 is built from 15 residues. Germline-derived CDR1 and CDR2 are SGDLS and YYNGEE. The junction had 5 bases not matched to a gene; V was cut back by 4 bases and J by 0 bases. This CDR3 is CASSFGLESTDTQYF. CDR3 DNA sequence: TGTGCCAGCAGCTTTGGACTAGAGAGCACAGATACGCAGTATTTT.